A single sample is the source of the 22 T cell receptor beta chains below, sequenced in a study of blood T cell repertoires in COVID-19. Sequencing was performed with immunoSEQ multiplex PCR; in TCRdb, only in-frame clones are kept and a portion is missing. The sample shows about 270,000 clones, 85% to 95% of them seen only once. The sample taken for sequencing was PBMCs or T cells enriched from blood (not recorded which). All receptors come from a man in his forties or fifties who had been exposed to COVID-19.

The chain combines TRBV7-9 with TRBJ1-2, with a tentative D call TRBD1 (5 bases). Per the germline V gene, CDR1 is SEHNR and CDR2 is FQNEAQ (reference sequence). V was cut by 1 base and J by 4 bases, with 7 bases left in between. The CDR3 loop spans 13 amino acids. The CDR3 spells CASSLGQGYGYTF. The CDR3 coding sequence is TGTGCCAGCAGCTTAGGTCAGGGCTATGGCTACACCTTC.

The V call is TRBV6-5, the J call TRBJ2-4; possible D gene TRBD2, 5 bases. Germline-derived CDR1 and CDR2 are MNHEY and SVGAGI. V gave up 0 bases and J gave up 4 bases, with 7 bases separating them. The CDR3 is 14 residues long. DNA of the CDR3: TGTGCCAGCAGTTACTCCCGACTAAAAAACATTCAGTACTTC. Its translation: CASSYSRLKNIQYF.

This chain connects TRBV18 to TRBJ1-5, with a weak D call TRBD1 (5 bases). V was shortened by 6 bases and J by 0 bases, with 15 bases between the two germline ends. Germline V gene sequence: CDR1 KGHSH, CDR2 LQKENI. The CDR3 consists of 16 residues. CDR3 sequence (DNA): TGTGCCAGCTCCCCTGTGGGGGGGAATAGCAATCAGCCCCAGCATTTT. Translation: CASSPVGGNSNQPQHF.

The chain couples TRBV7-2 to TRBJ2-1; D remains unclear. V lost 2 bases and J lost 4, with 6 bases in between. The CDR3 extends over 13 amino acids. In germline, CDR1 is SGHTA, CDR2 FQGNSA. The CDR3 sequence is CASSLIPYNEQFF. The CDR3 DNA reads as TGTGCCAGCAGCTTAATTCCGTACAATGAGCAGTTCTTC.

The V call is TRBV5-3, the J call TRBJ2-3, with D tentatively TRBD1 (5 bases). TRBV5-3 is labeled an ORF, and its function is uncertain. Trimming pared 0 bases from V and 2 bases from J, leaving 13 bases between. The CDR3 is made up of 16 amino acids. The DNA of the CDR3 is TGTGCCAGAAGCTTGGTAGAGCAAGGACACACAGATACGCAGTATTTT. It translates to CARSLVEQGHTDTQYF.

The chain combines TRBV5-6 with TRBJ2-1; 13 bases match TRBD2. The CDR3 is 15 amino acids. V lost 3 bases and J lost 8; bases outside the gene matches: 5. CDR1 and CDR2 (germline): SGHDT, YYEEEE. CDR3 bases: TGTGCCAGCAGCTACGGGACTAGCGGGATTTATGAGCAGTTCTTC. The encoded protein is CASSYGTSGIYEQFF.

The rearrangement links TRBV19 to TRBJ2-7; D is uncertain. Trimming cost V 4 bases and J 0 bases, with 19 bases left between them. The CDR3 contains 17 residues. Per germline, CDR1 LNHDA and CDR2 SQIVND (reference sequence). Here the CDR3 reads CASSRADSYLSSYEQYF. CDR3 DNA sequence: TGTGCCAGTAGTAGAGCCGATTCCTACCTTAGCTCCTACGAGCAGTACTTC.

This chain links TRBV29-1 with TRBJ1-1; D is unresolved. Trimming cost V 3 bases and J 4 bases, with 12 bases left between them. CDR1 SQVTM and CDR2 ANQGSEA come from the germline V gene. The CDR3 consists of 13 residues. The CDR3 sequence is CSVDSFGGTEAFF. In DNA, the CDR3 is TGCAGCGTTGACTCCTTCGGTGGCACTGAAGCTTTCTTT.

The chain joins TRBV7-2 to TRBJ2-3, with D tentatively TRBD2 (5 bases). CDR3 length: 17 amino acids. CDR1 and CDR2 from the germline V gene are SGHTA and FQGNSA. Trimming shortened V by 5 bases and J by 0 bases, and 18 bases separated the two germline ends. CDR3 nucleotides: TGTGCCAGCAGCCATTCCCGTCGGGAACAGAGCACAGATACGCAGTATTTT. This translates into CASSHSRREQSTDTQYF. The whole variable domain, filled in from reference TRBV7-2 and TRBJ2-3, reads GAGVSQSPSNKVTEKGKDVELRCDPISGHTALYWYRQSLGQGLEFLIYFQGNSAPDKSGLPSDRFSAERTGGSVSTLTIQRTQQEDSAVYLCASSHSRREQSTDTQYFGPGTRLTVL.

The chain is built from TRBV3-1 (or the pseudogene TRBV3-2) and TRBJ2-1; 8 bases fit TRBD2. The CDR3 extends over 17 amino acids. Looked up from germline, CDR1 is LGHDT and CDR2 is YNNKEL (reference sequence). The junction had 5 bases not matched to a gene; V was cut back by 0 bases and J by 1 base. CDR3 DNA: TGTGCCAGCAGCCAAGATCCCCCGGGAGGGTCCTACAATGAGCAGTTCTTC. This translates into CASSQDPPGGSYNEQFF.

The gene calls are TRBV14 and TRBJ2-2; D not resolved. Trimming pared 2 bases from V and 2 bases from J, leaving 6 bases between. CDR1 is SGHDN and CDR2 is FVKESK in the germline V gene. The CDR3 has 14 amino acids. The CDR3 bases are TGTGCCAGCAGCCAACACACAAACACCGGGGAGCTGTTTTTT. Protein: CASSQHTNTGELFF.

This chain links TRBV7-9 with TRBJ2-1; D is uncertain. V was pared by 2 bases and J by 11 bases, with 22 bases between. This CDR3 contains 16 residues. Germline-derived CDR1 and CDR2 are SEHNR and FQNEAQ (reference sequence). The DNA for the CDR3 is TGTGCCAGCAGCTTATTATGGGCGATCAACCCTCTTAAGCAGTTCTTC. Amino acid sequence: CASSLLWAINPLKQFF.

The rearrangement joins TRBV28 to TRBJ1-1; D perhaps matches TRBD1 (5 bases). The germline V and J ends were trimmed by 4 bases and 1 base, with 13 bases remaining between them. Germline CDR1 reads MDHEN; CDR2 reads SYDVKM. There are 15 residues in the CDR3. CDR3 sequence (DNA): TGTGCCAGCAGTTCCCCCGGGGGTTCGAACACTGAAGCTTTCTTT. Protein: CASSSPGGSNTEAFF.

The CDR3 region is CASSFRGYNEQFF. In DNA form, the CDR3 reads TGTGCCAGCAGTTTTAGGGGCTACAATGAGCAGTTCTTC. The rearrangement links TRBV9 to TRBJ2-1; TRBD1 might be the D (5 bases). The V end was cut by 5 bases, the J end by 3 bases, with 9 bases between. The CDR3 extends over 13 amino acids. Germline-derived CDR1 and CDR2 are SGDLS and YYNGEE.

The chain couples TRBV9 to TRBJ2-7; D may be TRBD2 (6 bases). Germline V lookup: CDR1 SGDLS, CDR2 YYNGEE. Trimming removed 0 bases at V and 3 bases at J, with 10 bases between. The CDR3 contains 14 residues. In DNA form, the CDR3 reads TGTGCCAGCAGCGTAGACGGGAGTTTCTACGAGCAGTACTTC. It yields the protein CASSVDGSFYEQYF.

The V gene is TRBV19, the J gene TRBJ1-5, with 7 nucleotides matching TRBD1. The CDR3 spans 15 residues. The germline V gene has CDR1 LNHDA and CDR2 SQIVND (reference sequence). V lost 6 bases, J lost 0 bases, and 5 bases stayed unmatched. The CDR3 loop is CASSLGGRSNQPQHF. The CDR3 region has the DNA TGTGCCAGTAGCCTAGGGGGCCGTAGCAATCAGCCCCAGCATTTT. Using reference TRBV19 and TRBJ1-5 for the parts outside the CDR3, the full variable domain is DGGITQSPKYLFRKEGQNVTLSCEQNLNHDAMYWYRQDPGQGLRLIYYSQIVNDFQKGDIAEGYSVSREKKESFPLTVTSAQKNPTAFYLCASSLGGRSNQPQHFGDGTRLSIL.

The chain carries TRBV5-1 and TRBJ2-1; 11 bases line up with TRBD1. The CDR3 sequence is 15 residues long. Germline V gives CDR1 SGHRS, CDR2 YFSETQ. V lost 4 bases and J lost 2; bases outside the gene matches: 2. CDR3 nucleotides: TGCGCCAGCAGCCCGGGACAGGGGGCCTACAATGAGCAGTTCTTC. Amino acids: CASSPGQGAYNEQFF.

The chain has TRBV5-1 and TRBJ2-2, with 8 nucleotides matching TRBD2. There are 15 residues in the CDR3. The V gene end was trimmed by 5 bases and the J gene end by 1 base; junction bases not matched to a gene: 4. CDR1 and CDR2 (germline): SGHRS, YFSETQ. The CDR3 reads CASRTLAGNTGELFF. The CDR3 DNA follows: TGCGCCAGCAGAACCCTAGCGGGGAACACCGGGGAGCTGTTTTTT.

The V gene is TRBV29-1, the J gene TRBJ2-4; D is perhaps TRBD2 (7 bases). The CDR3 has 19 amino acids. V shed 5 bases and J shed 1 base, with 27 bases lying between them. Germline CDR1 and CDR2: SQVTM and ANQGSEA. The CDR3 is CSVIVRNREGNPAKNIQYF. The CDR3, as DNA: TGCAGCGTTATTGTTAGAAACAGGGAGGGAAACCCGGCCAAAAACATTCAGTACTTC.

The gene calls are TRBV19 and TRBJ1-5; tentative D call: TRBD1 (5 bases). The CDR3 is 16 amino acids. Looked up from germline, CDR1 is LNHDA and CDR2 is SQIVND (reference sequence). Trimming stripped 6 bases from V and 5 bases from J, with 20 bases between. The CDR3 region is CASSLPYQDTYQPQHF. In DNA form, the CDR3 reads TGTGCCAGTAGCTTACCGTACCAGGACACTTATCAGCCCCAGCATTTT.

The chain employs TRBV5-1 and TRBJ2-1, with D possibly TRBD2 on 6 matching bases. Trimming removed 4 bases at V and 0 bases at J, with 14 bases between. The CDR3 totals 16 residues. CDR1 is SGHRS, CDR2 YFSETQ, per germline. This chain's CDR3 is CASSPGIAVSYNEQFF. The DNA for the CDR3 is TGCGCCAGCAGCCCCGGGATAGCGGTCTCCTACAATGAGCAGTTCTTC.

The rearrangement uses TRBV27 and TRBJ2-7; 11 bases align to TRBD2. V shed 5 bases, J shed 1 base, and the junction held 4 bases outside the gene matches. Germline CDR1 MNHEY, CDR2 SMNVEV (reference sequence). This CDR3 contains 15 residues. CDR3 nucleotides: TGTGCCAGCAGTGGGGGACTAGCGGTTTCCTACGAGCAGTACTTC. Translating it yields CASSGGLAVSYEQYF.